These T cell receptor beta chains were read from a single sample in a study of T cell responses to AZD1222 COVID-19 vaccine. The assay was immunoSEQ multiplex PCR, and TCRdb's table has in-frame clones only and misses some. The top ten hold approximately 2.2% of the sample, which has approximately 150,000 clones, about 91% seen once. The specimen comprised peripheral blood, sampled on day 0 of AZD1222 vaccination. These receptor sequences come from an adult in good health. The CDR3 runs from the conserved cysteine through the conserved F or W. Each record gives: V gene, J gene, D gene, clone size, CDR3 protein, CDR3 DNA. A D gene is named only where the DNA matches it firmly. Rows may omit the clone size; those that give it use once, few, many or a size class.

TRBV3-1/TRBV3-2,TRBJ2-1,TRBD2,NA,CASSRPGLAAHEQFF,TGTGCCAGCAGCCGACCGGGACTAGCGGCCCATGAGCAGTTCTTC
TRBV7-9,TRBJ1-1,NA,NA,CASSQARGAEAFF,TGTGCCAGCAGCCAAGCTAGAGGGGCTGAAGCTTTCTTT
TRBV13,TRBJ1-2,NA,NA,CASSLVGARGYGYTF,TGTGCCAGCAGCTTAGTGGGGGCGCGAGGCTATGGCTACACCTTC
TRBV14,TRBJ1-5,TRBD1,NA,CASSPGGGDQPQHF,TGTGCCAGCAGCCCAGGGGGAGGGGATCAGCCCCAGCATTTT
TRBV28,TRBJ1-5,NA,NA,CASSLYGGGGRYSNQPQHF,TGTGCCAGCAGTTTATATGGGGGTGGAGGGAGGTATAGCAATCAGCCCCAGCATTTT
TRBV6-1,TRBJ2-4,NA,NA,CASSEAVGGRNIQYF,TGTGCCAGCAGTGAAGCTGTAGGGGGTCGAAACATTCAGTACTTC
TRBV4-1,TRBJ2-1,NA,NA,CASSQFRGDEQFF,TGCGCCAGCAGCCAATTCAGGGGTGATGAGCAGTTCTTC
TRBV6-1,TRBJ2-3,NA,NA,CASSYQVRQSQYF,TGTGCCAGCAGTTATCAGGTCCGCCAATCGCAGTATTTT
TRBV6-1,TRBJ1-5,NA,NA,CASSERGHQPQHF,TGTGCCAGCAGTGAGAGGGGACATCAGCCCCAGCATTTT
TRBV18,TRBJ1-5,NA,NA,CASSPLEGYSNQPQHF,TGTGCCAGCTCCCCCCTCGAAGGATATAGCAATCAGCCCCAGCATTTT
TRBV3-1/TRBV3-2,TRBJ1-1,NA,NA,CASSQEPGRVNTEAFF,TGTGCCAGCAGCCAAGAGCCGGGCAGAGTAAACACTGAAGCTTTCTTT
TRBV10-3,TRBJ1-5,NA,NA,CAISEGLGGNQPQHF,TGTGCCATCAGTGAGGGCTTGGGCGGCAATCAGCCCCAGCATTTT
TRBV3-1/TRBV3-2,TRBJ1-4,NA,NA,CASSRTDPNEKLFF,TGTGCCAGCAGCCGGACTGACCCTAATGAAAAACTGTTTTTT
TRBV10-1,TRBJ2-1,NA,NA,CASSEGQYNEQFF,TGCGCCAGCAGTGAGGGACAGTACAATGAGCAGTTCTTC
TRBV14,TRBJ1-5,NA,NA,CASSPANSNQPQHF,TGTGCCAGCAGCCCAGCCAATAGCAATCAGCCCCAGCATTTT
TRBV6-7,TRBJ1-4,NA,NA,CASSYLPITTARATNEKLFF,TGTGCCAGCAGCTACCTCCCCATTACAACCGCGCGGGCAACTAATGAAAAACTGTTTTTT
TRBV14,TRBJ2-3,NA,NA,CASSPQRDTQYF,TGTGCCAGCAGCCCGCAGCGGGATACGCAGTATTTT
TRBV18,TRBJ1-1,NA,NA,CASSPPNGATEAFF,TGTGCCAGCTCACCACCGAATGGGGCCACTGAAGCTTTCTTT
TRBV27,TRBJ1-6,NA,NA,CASSLSGTGGDSPLHF,TGTGCCAGCAGTTTATCCGGGACCGGAGGGGATTCACCCCTCCACTTT
TRBV5-1,TRBJ1-2,NA,NA,CASCAQGRADGYTF,TGCGCCAGTTGCGCACAGGGTCGGGCGGATGGCTACACCTTC
TRBV11-3,TRBJ2-1,TRBD2,NA,CASSSGLAGVNEQFF,TGTGCCAGCAGCTCGGGACTAGCGGGAGTTAATGAGCAGTTCTTC
TRBV7-9,TRBJ1-2,TRBD1,NA,CASSSQGADGYTF,TGTGCCAGCAGCTCACAGGGGGCAGATGGCTACACCTTC
TRBV29-1,TRBJ2-3,TRBD2,NA,CSVEGGTSAFPDTQYF,TGCAGCGTTGAAGGAGGAACTAGCGCCTTCCCAGATACGCAGTATTTT
TRBV2,TRBJ2-6,TRBD1,NA,CASSSTGGAGGANVLTF,TGTGCCAGCAGTTCAACAGGGGGCGCGGGAGGGGCCAACGTCCTGACTTTC
TRBV6-2/TRBV6-3,TRBJ2-7,NA,NA,CASSYSGHFYEQYF,TGTGCCAGCAGTTACTCGGGACATTTCTACGAGCAGTACTTC
TRBV28,TRBJ2-7,TRBD2,NA,CATEWAGGLFEQYF,TGTGCCACCGAATGGGCGGGAGGGCTTTTCGAGCAGTACTTC
TRBV3-1/TRBV3-2,TRBJ2-5,NA,once,CASGRRGGETQYF,TGTGCCAGCGGGAGGCGGGGCGGGGAGACCCAGTACTTC
TRBV7-2,TRBJ1-1,NA,NA,CASSSLGGLTEAFF,TGTGCCAGCAGCTCCCTAGGGGGGTTAACTGAAGCTTTCTTT
TRBV19,TRBJ1-5,NA,once,CASSPHGSHNQPQHF,TGTGCCAGTAGTCCCCATGGGTCCCACAATCAGCCCCAGCATTTT
TRBV19,TRBJ2-7,NA,NA,CASSISGGGQDEQYF,TGTGCCAGTAGTATTTCTGGGGGGGGCCAGGACGAGCAGTACTTC
TRBV18,TRBJ2-7,NA,NA,CASSPNGGPHEQYF,TGTGCCAGCTCACCGAACGGGGGGCCCCACGAGCAGTACTTC
TRBV3-1/TRBV3-2,TRBJ2-7,TRBD1,NA,CANSLLQGPSHEQYF,TGTGCCAACAGCCTGCTACAGGGGCCCTCACACGAGCAGTACTTC
TRBV2,TRBJ1-1,TRBD1,NA,CASPRGQNTEAFF,TGTGCCAGCCCCAGGGGGCAGAACACTGAAGCTTTCTTT
TRBV27,TRBJ2-7,TRBD1,NA,CASSWGQGYYEQYF,TGTGCCAGCAGTTGGGGACAGGGATACTACGAGCAGTACTTC
TRBV7-3,TRBJ2-3,TRBD2,NA,CASSLSSGRRTDTQYF,TGTGCCAGCAGCTTGTCTAGCGGGAGGCGTACAGATACGCAGTATTTT
TRBV7-8,TRBJ1-2,TRBD1,NA,CASSLRWGDRSYGYTF,TGTGCCAGCAGCTTACGGTGGGGGGACAGGAGTTATGGCTACACCTTC
TRBV18,TRBJ1-5,TRBD1,NA,CASSLSSTGGQPQHF,TGTGCCAGCTCACTCAGCTCGACAGGGGGTCAGCCCCAGCATTTT
TRBV18,TRBJ2-7,NA,NA,CASSPQGDEQYF,TGTGCCAGCTCACCACAGGGGGACGAGCAGTACTTC
TRBV7-2,TRBJ2-3,TRBD1,NA,CASSPDRGLNTDTQYF,TGTGCCAGCAGCCCAGACAGGGGGCTCAACACAGATACGCAGTATTTT
TRBV30,TRBJ1-5,NA,NA,CAWSVGQPQHF,TGTGCCTGGAGTGTCGGTCAGCCCCAGCATTTT